This entry features one T cell receptor beta chain sequence. Its specificity is not known. The length of the CDR3 is 14 residues. Trimming left V 2 bases short and J 0 bases short, with 4 bases between. Germline CDR1 is KGHDR and CDR2 is SFDVKD. These data are taken from a study of T-cell memory formation after mild COVID-19. Study summary: Most TCR clusters belonged to a single donor. Study observations and caveats: Memory sampled before infection contained some responding clones, suggesting cross-reactive memory joined.

TCRdb fed the 5' RACE reads into MiXCR, producing one record per CDR3 protein. Here the sample spans hundreds of thousands of distinct CDR3 sequences, around a sixth being singletons. Sequencing was performed on PBMCs or a T cell subset sorted from them (not recorded which). The chain employs TRBV24-1 and TRBJ1-5; D unresolved. The sequence derives from a man younger than 30 who had mild COVID-19 (a few samples of this study predate the infection). Cell type and time point are not known. CDR3 region: CATSDSYSNQPQHF. DNA of the CDR3: TGTGCCACCAGTGATTCCTATAGCAATCAGCCCCAGCATTTT.